This note documents a single TCR beta chain sequence. The V end lost 3 bases, the J end lost 2 bases, and 14 bases lay between the germline ends. The CDR3 has 15 amino acids. CDR1 is DFQATT and CDR2 is SNEGSKA in the germline V gene (reference sequence). This sample is drawn from a study of blood T cell repertoires in COVID-19. Whole-study context: The United States, Italy and Spain supplied acute and convalescent COVID-19 samples. PBMCs, B-cell-depleted T cells, or T cells provided the cDNA or gDNA that made up the material.

Per the original methods: Amplified reference gene primers provided the basis for estimating nucleated cell counts. Here immunoSEQ multiplex PCR was the method, and the copy in TCRdb shows in-frame clones only, minus some. V and J calls and clone size are as listed in that table; D and trimming were resolved from the DNA. Of about 240,000 clones detected, approximately 86% appear once; the ten largest clones hold approximately 7%. The V gene is TRBV20-1, the J gene TRBJ1-5; D remains ambiguous. The clonotype comes from a woman in her 70s with active or convalescent COVID-19. Sequencing was carried out using peripheral blood. The CDR3 nucleotides are TGCAGTGCTAGTAGGGAGGGAGGACGCAATCAGCCCCAGCATTTT. Translating it yields CSASREGGRNQPQHF.